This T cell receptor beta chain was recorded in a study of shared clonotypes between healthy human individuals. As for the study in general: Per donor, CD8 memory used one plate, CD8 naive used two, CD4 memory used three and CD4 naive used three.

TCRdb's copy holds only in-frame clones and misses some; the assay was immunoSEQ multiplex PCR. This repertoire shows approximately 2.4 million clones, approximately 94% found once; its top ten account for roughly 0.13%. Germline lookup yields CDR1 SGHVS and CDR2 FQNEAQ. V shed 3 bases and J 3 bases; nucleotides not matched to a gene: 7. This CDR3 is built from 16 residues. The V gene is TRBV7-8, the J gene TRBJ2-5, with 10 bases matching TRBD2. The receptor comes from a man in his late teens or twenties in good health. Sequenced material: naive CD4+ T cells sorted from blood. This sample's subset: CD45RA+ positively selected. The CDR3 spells CASSFGTGTSEETQYF. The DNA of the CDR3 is TGTGCCAGCAGCTTCGGAACCGGGACTAGCGAAGAGACCCAGTACTTC.